The 32 T cell receptor beta chains reported below all come from one sample, sequenced in a study of spatial heterogeneity in lung cancer. Time point meaning: sample taken at primary tumor resection. TCRdb passed the 5' RACE reads through MiXCR, listing each CDR3 protein once. The table lists about 92,000 distinct CDR3 sequences, 9.5% to 15% of them singletons. Sequences were derived from PBMCs, sampled at surgery. The receptors shown here come from a male donor with early-stage non-small cell lung cancer.

This chain joins TRBV3-1 and TRBJ2-5; 9 nucleotides agree with TRBD2. Trimming cost V 5 bases and J 5 bases; bases outside gene matches: 12. This CDR3 contains 16 residues. Germline CDR1 and CDR2: LGHDT and YNNKEL (reference sequence). CDR3 in amino acids: CASSSARGLARETQYF. The DNA of the CDR3 is TGTGCCAGCAGCTCGGCACGTGGACTAGCGAGGGAGACCCAGTACTTC.

This clonotype was seen only a few times. This chain joins TRBV6-2 or TRBV6-3 and TRBJ2-7, with TRBD2 as a possible D gene (5 bases). Trimming pared 0 bases from V and 4 bases from J, leaving 19 bases between. The germline gives CDR1 MNHEY, CDR2 SVGEGT. This CDR3 contains 17 residues. The CDR3 sequence is CASSYSISGTRLYEQYF. CDR3 sequence (DNA): TGTGCCAGCAGTTACTCCATATCGGGAACACGACTTTACGAGCAGTACTTC.

This clonotype was found a few times. The CDR3 DNA reads as TGTGCCAGCAGCCACCGGACAGGGGTGGAGACCCAGTACTTC. The encoded protein is CASSHRTGVETQYF. This chain joins TRBV4-2 and TRBJ2-5; 9 bases align to TRBD1. The germline CDR1 and CDR2 sequences are LGHNA and YNFKEQ. The CDR3 contains 14 residues. The J segment lost 5 bases and the V segment lost 3 bases, leaving 4 bases of the junction unmatched.

This clonotype has only a few counts. The chain joins TRBV10-3 to TRBJ2-4, with 10 positions matching TRBD1. Unmatched junction bases numbered 7, after V lost 2 bases and J lost 9 bases. CDR1 and CDR2 from the germline V gene are ENHRY and SYGVKD. CDR3 length: 15 residues. The CDR3 reads CAISEPGQGKVIQYF. The CDR3 DNA reads TGTGCCATCAGTGAGCCGGGACAGGGGAAGGTCATTCAGTACTTC.

The CDR3 protein is CASSVDRHIQYF. DNA of the CDR3: TGTGCCAGCAGCGTGGACAGGCACATTCAGTACTTC. This rearrangement joins TRBV7-9 to TRBJ2-4, with 7 positions matching TRBD1. There are 12 residues in the CDR3. Germline CDR1 reads SEHNR; CDR2 reads FQNEAQ (reference sequence). J lost 8 bases, V lost 5 bases, and 3 bases had no gene match.

The chain combines TRBV3-1 with TRBJ2-5; no clear D. The CDR3 has 12 residues. The germline CDR1 and CDR2 sequences are LGHDT and YNNKEL (reference sequence). V lost 6 bases and J 5 bases, leaving 10 bases between the germline ends. CDR3 nucleotides: TGTGCCAGCAGTCAACCGGAGGAGACCCAGTACTTC. Its translation: CASSQPEETQYF.

This clonotype was counted only a few times. The rearrangement links TRBV6-6 to TRBJ2-5; 8 positions agree with TRBD2. The V gene end was trimmed by 8 bases and the J gene end by 6 bases; junction bases not matched to a gene: 11. The CDR3 sequence is 14 residues long. Germline CDR1 and CDR2: MNHNY and SVGAGI (reference sequence). CDR3 residues: CASLQSGRIQTQYF. The CDR3 DNA follows: TGTGCCAGCCTGCAGAGCGGGAGAATCCAGACCCAGTACTTC.

This chain links TRBV28 with TRBJ2-3, with D maybe TRBD1 (6 bases). The CDR3 totals 16 residues. In germline, CDR1 is MDHEN, CDR2 SYDVKM. Trimming stripped 3 bases from V and 0 bases from J, with 13 bases between. DNA for the CDR3: TGTGCCAGCAGTTTTGGGACACGGATAAGCACAGATACGCAGTATTTT. Encoded protein: CASSFGTRISTDTQYF.

The V call is TRBV10-3, the J call TRBJ1-3; no clear D. The CDR3 sequence is 15 residues long. The germline V gene encodes CDR1 ENHRY and CDR2 SYGVKD. V was clipped by 0 bases and J by 2 bases, with 8 bases between them. CDR3 loop: CAISESQEPGNTIYF. CDR3 DNA sequence: TGTGCCATCAGTGAGTCGCAGGAGCCTGGAAACACCATATATTTT.

This clonotype was counted between two and nine times. The chain couples TRBV12-3 or TRBV12-4 to TRBJ1-2, with D possibly TRBD1 on 5 matching bases. CDR3 length: 16 residues. V was cut by 3 bases and J by 8 bases, with 22 bases left in between. The CDR3 loop reads CASSFGPGGRRMGYTF. The CDR3 region has the DNA TGTGCCAGCAGTTTTGGCCCCGGGGGAAGGCGAATGGGCTACACCTTC.

This clonotype has ten or more counts. This chain connects TRBV28 to TRBJ2-3, with 13 bases fitting TRBD2. The CDR3 totals 15 residues. Germline V gene lookup returns CDR1 MDHEN and CDR2 SYDVKM. V shed 6 bases, J shed 5 bases, and the junction held 5 bases outside the gene matches. CDR3 loop: CASSPGLAGRDTQYF. The CDR3, as DNA: TGTGCCAGCAGCCCGGGACTAGCGGGAAGAGATACGCAGTATTTT.

This clonotype was counted only a few times. V usage is TRBV20-1 and J usage is TRBJ2-1, with 14 bases identical to TRBD2. Germline V gene lookup returns CDR1 DFQATT and CDR2 SNEGSKA (reference sequence). V shed 1 base and J 9 bases; nucleotides not matched to a gene: 5. The CDR3 length is 15 residues. In nucleotides, the CDR3 is TGCAGTGCTAGAGCAGGGACTAGCGGGAGAAGTGAGCAGTTCTTC. This sequence encodes CSARAGTSGRSEQFF.

The chain joins TRBV20-1 to TRBJ1-1; the D is unclear. V was pared by 0 bases and J by 1 base, with 12 bases between. The V gene's germline CDR1 is DFQATT and CDR2 SNEGSKA (reference sequence). The CDR3 covers 15 residues. CDR3 nucleotides: TGCAGTGCTAGAGATCTTGGAAAAAAGAACACTGAAGCTTTCTTT. It encodes CSARDLGKKNTEAFF.

J is TRBJ2-1 and V is TRBV20-1; D ambiguous. The ends were cut back, 6 bases at V and 5 bases at J, with 14 bases in the middle. Germline V CDR1 and CDR2: DFQATT, SNEGSKA (reference sequence). This CDR3 comprises 13 residues. As DNA, the CDR3 is TGCAGTGCGGAAATTCGGAGTAACAATGAGCAGTTCTTC. This gives the protein CSAEIRSNNEQFF.

The chain couples TRBV12-3 or TRBV12-4 to TRBJ1-4; D is uncertain. The CDR3 covers 12 residues. Trimming pared 1 base from V and 11 bases from J, leaving 8 bases between. The DNA for the CDR3 is TGTGCCAGCAGTTTAGAGGCAGGCAAACTGTTTTTT. Residues: CASSLEAGKLFF.

This clonotype occurred a few times. The genes are TRBV10-3 and TRBJ1-1; D not resolved. The CDR3 is made up of 13 amino acids. CDR1 and CDR2 (germline): ENHRY, SYGVKD. Trimming removed 4 bases at V and 1 base at J, with 7 bases between. CDR3 DNA sequence: TGTGCCATCAGTGCGAGCCCGAACACTGAAGCTTTCTTT. It translates to CAISASPNTEAFF.

This clonotype was seen a few times. The rearrangement links TRBV6-2 or TRBV6-3 to TRBJ2-3; unclear D gene. Germline values: CDR1 MNHEY, CDR2 SVGEGT. This CDR3 is 12 amino acids long. The V and J ends lost 5 bases and 6 bases respectively, with 9 bases between them. The CDR3 here is CASSLTRDTQYF. CDR3 DNA sequence: TGTGCCAGCAGTCTAACGCGGGATACGCAGTATTTT.

The chain uses TRBV7-2 and TRBJ2-1, with 7 positions matching TRBD2. CDR3 size: 18 residues. CDR1 and CDR2 (germline): SGHTA, FQGNSA. The V and J ends lost 5 bases and 4 bases, in that order; junction bases with no gene match: 17. CDR3 protein: CASSTPDSGGSSYNEQFF. The CDR3 DNA is TGTGCCAGCAGCACGCCGGATTCGGGCGGGAGCTCGTACAATGAGCAGTTCTTC.

This clonotype was counted at least ten times. This chain links TRBV7-9 with TRBJ1-1; no reliable D call. The CDR3 sequence is 13 residues long. The germline gives CDR1 SEHNR, CDR2 FQNEAQ (reference sequence). The V gene lost 2 bases and the J gene lost 3 bases, with 7 bases spanning the gap. CDR3 DNA sequence: TGTGCCAGCAGCTTATCCGGGGACACTGAAGCTTTCTTT. Protein sequence: CASSLSGDTEAFF.

The genes are TRBV20-1 and TRBJ1-1, with TRBD1 as a possible D gene (6 bases). Germline CDR1 is DFQATT and CDR2 is SNEGSKA (reference sequence). The CDR3 loop spans 14 amino acids. V lost 3 bases, J lost 6 bases, and 17 bases lay in between. CDR3 in DNA: TGCAGTGCTAGTAAGGGGGGTGGTTCCCCTGAAGCTTTCTTT. Translation: CSASKGGGSPEAFF.

The chain combines TRBV27 with TRBJ2-2, with a weak D call TRBD1 (5 bases). Looked up from germline, CDR1 is MNHEY and CDR2 is SMNVEV (reference sequence). There are 14 residues in the CDR3. The V end lost 7 bases, the J end lost 3 bases, and 12 bases lay between the germline ends. The CDR3 DNA reads TGTGCCAGCAAGGGGCAGGGATACACCGGGGAGCTGTTTTTT. Amino acids: CASKGQGYTGELFF.

V is TRBV10-3 and J is TRBJ2-1; the D gene is possibly TRBD1 (6 bases). In germline, CDR1 is ENHRY, CDR2 SYGVKD. Trimming cost V 3 bases and J 8 bases, with 20 bases left between them. The CDR3 covers 16 residues. The CDR3 loop is CAISEEGTKVRHEQFF. In DNA form, the CDR3 reads TGTGCCATCAGTGAAGAGGGGACAAAAGTTCGTCATGAGCAGTTCTTC.

V gene TRBV12-3 or TRBV12-4 combines with J gene TRBJ2-3; 8 nucleotides line up with TRBD1. The V and J ends lost 1 base and 10 bases, in that order; junction bases with no gene match: 1. CDR3 size: 12 residues. CDR3 nucleotide sequence: TGTGCCAGCAGTTTAGGACAGGGGTCGCAGTATTTT. It translates to CASSLGQGSQYF.

This clonotype came up a few times. This rearrangement joins TRBV12-3 or TRBV12-4 to TRBJ1-2; 12 nucleotides agree with TRBD1. The CDR3 contains 14 residues. Trimming removed 5 bases from V and 5 bases from J; junction bases left unmatched: 3. Here the CDR3 DNA reads TGTGCCAGCAGTCCGGGACAGGGGGCATATGGCTACACCTTC. This codes for CASSPGQGAYGYTF.

This clonotype was counted ten times or more. This chain joins TRBV6-6 and TRBJ2-7; D perhaps matches TRBD1 (5 bases). Germline V gene data show CDR1 as MNHNY and CDR2 as SVGAGI (reference sequence). The CDR3 sequence is 13 residues long. With 1 base removed from V and 3 bases from J, the gap between germline ends came to 7 bases. The chain's CDR3 is CASSYFDSYEQYF. The CDR3 DNA reads TGTGCCAGCAGTTACTTTGACAGCTACGAGCAGTACTTC.

This clonotype has ten or more counts. In nucleotides, the CDR3 is TGTGCCAGCAGAGCCGCTAGCGGGGGAGAGAGCTACAATGAGCAGTTCTTC. Translating gives CASRAASGGESYNEQFF. The genes are TRBV28 and TRBJ2-1, with 10 bases matching TRBD2. After removal of 6 bases from V and 3 bases from J, the junction contained 11 bases not matched to a gene. There are 17 residues in the CDR3. The germline CDR1 and CDR2 sequences are MDHEN and SYDVKM.

In nucleotides, the CDR3 is TGTGCCAGTAGTATAGATCGAGATCAGCCCCAGCATTTT. Translation gives CASSIDRDQPQHF. This rearrangement joins TRBV19 to TRBJ1-5, with D unclear. This CDR3 comprises 13 residues. The germline CDR1 and CDR2 sequences are LNHDA and SQIVND (reference sequence). Deletions cut 0 bases from V and 5 bases from J, with 5 bases between.

This clonotype was observed many times. V and J are TRBV4-1 and TRBJ2-5; D unresolved. The CDR3 length is 14 residues. From germline, CDR1 is MGHRA and CDR2 YSYEKL. V was clipped by 1 base and J by 2 bases, with 8 bases between them. The CDR3 spells CASSQVVNQETQYF. CDR3 bases: TGCGCCAGCAGCCAAGTGGTGAATCAAGAGACCCAGTACTTC.

In this sample, this clonotype turned up a few times. This chain joins TRBV29-1 and TRBJ2-7; 7 bases align to TRBD1. Looked up from germline, CDR1 is SQVTM and CDR2 is ANQGSEA. V dropped 6 bases and J dropped 2; count of bases not matched to a gene: 7. This CDR3 comprises 13 residues. CDR3 sequence (DNA): TGCAGCGTGTGCCGGACAGGCGCCTACGAGCAGTACTTC. Protein product: CSVCRTGAYEQYF.

This clonotype was seen only a few times. This chain joins TRBV10-2 and TRBJ2-3; possibly TRBD1 or TRBD2 for D (5 bases each). The V end was cut by 4 bases, the J end by 7 bases, with 15 bases between. The CDR3 length is 14 residues. Germline assignment: CDR1 WSHSY and CDR2 SAAADI. The CDR3 DNA reads as TGCGCCAGCAGTGTAAAGTCCGGGGCATATACGCAGTATTTT. Translating gives CASSVKSGAYTQYF.

This clonotype was detected ten times or more. The junction differs from germline at one of its ends, possibly a read error. J is TRBJ1-6 and V is TRBV28; D call uncertain. Germline V CDR1 and CDR2: MDHEN, SYDVKM. This CDR3 has 14 residues. CDR3 in DNA: TGTGCCAGCAGTTTTCTCGGGTATAATTCACCCCTCCCCTTT. Translation gives CASSFLGYNSPLPF.

This clonotype was seen only a few times. The V gene is TRBV3-1, the J gene TRBJ2-1; possibly TRBD2 for D (6 bases). V lost 5 bases to trimming and J lost 8 bases, with 13 bases between them. The germline V gene has CDR1 LGHDT and CDR2 YNNKEL (reference sequence). This CDR3 spans 13 amino acids. The chain's CDR3 is CASSTRGTDEQFF. The CDR3 DNA reads TGTGCCAGCAGCACCCGGGGGACCGATGAGCAGTTCTTC.